Below are 10 T cell receptor beta chains sequenced from a single sample in a study of T cell responses to AZD1222 COVID-19 vaccine. Clones were read by immunoSEQ multiplex PCR, and TCRdb kept only the in-frame ones, dropping some. The sample shows 150,000 or so clones, approximately 90% of them seen only once. The sequencing used peripheral blood, collected on day 0 of AZD1222 vaccination. All receptors derive from an adult in good health.

This chain connects TRBV4-3 to TRBJ2-3, with D possibly matching TRBD1 (5 bases). Trimming took 0 bases from V and 2 from J, leaving 12 bases between them. Germline CDR1 and CDR2: LGHNA and YSLEER. The CDR3 loop spans 16 amino acids. The CDR3 bases are TGCGCCAGCAGCCAAGATGGGGCAGGTCACACAGATACGCAGTATTTT. Its translation: CASSQDGAGHTDTQYF.

J is TRBJ2-7 and V is TRBV7-9, with D perhaps being TRBD1 or TRBD2 (5 bases each). The V gene's germline CDR1 is SEHNR and CDR2 FQNEAQ (reference sequence). V dropped 0 bases and J dropped 1 base, with 16 bases sitting between them. The CDR3 extends over 17 amino acids. The CDR3 spells CASSLARDVGVSYEQYF. DNA of the CDR3: TGTGCCAGCAGCTTAGCGAGGGACGTGGGGGTTTCCTACGAGCAGTACTTC.

The gene calls are TRBV5-4 and TRBJ1-1; weak D call: TRBD1 (5 bases). CDR3 size: 13 residues. V was clipped by 5 bases and J by 5 bases, with 13 bases between them. CDR1 is SGHNT and CDR2 is YYREEE in the germline V gene (reference sequence). The CDR3 DNA reads as TGTGCCAGCAGTTATACAGGTGCGACTGAAGCTTTCTTT. It is translated as CASSYTGATEAFF.

V gene TRBV28 combines with J gene TRBJ2-7; TRBD2 agrees at 8 bases. Germline assignment: CDR1 MDHEN and CDR2 SYDVKM. The CDR3 covers 16 residues. The V gene end was trimmed by 3 bases and the J gene end by 2 bases; junction bases not matched to a gene: 9. The DNA of the CDR3 is TGTGCCAGCAGTTTTTTCCCCGGGAGGGCCCCCTACGAGCAGTACTTC. It encodes CASSFFPGRAPYEQYF.

The chain couples TRBV4-3 to TRBJ2-1; 12 nucleotides match TRBD2. CDR1 is LGHNA, CDR2 YSLEER, per germline. The V gene end was trimmed by 3 bases and the J gene end by 8 bases; junction bases not matched to a gene: 8. The CDR3 sequence is 16 residues long. The CDR3 nucleotides are TGCGCCAGCAGCCAGTCGACTAGCGGGAGTTCGTATGAGCAGTTCTTC. Translation: CASSQSTSGSSYEQFF.

This rearrangement joins TRBV5-1 to TRBJ2-1; D gene ambiguous. V was cut by 0 bases and J by 7 bases, with 5 bases left in between. The CDR3 consists of 12 residues. CDR1 and CDR2 (germline): SGHRS, YFSETQ. In DNA, the CDR3 is TGCGCCAGCAGCTTGGTTCGGAATGAGCAGTTCTTC. It yields the protein CASSLVRNEQFF.

The rearrangement links TRBV30 to TRBJ2-1, with 8 bases fitting TRBD2. Germline V gene lookup returns CDR1 GTSNPN and CDR2 SVGIG (reference sequence). V dropped 0 bases and J dropped 8; count of bases not matched to a gene: 9. The CDR3 totals 15 residues. The CDR3 reads CAWSVPGRGIHEQFF. As DNA, the CDR3 is TGTGCCTGGAGTGTACCCGGGAGGGGCATTCATGAGCAGTTCTTC.

J is TRBJ2-7 and V is TRBV20-1; D gene unclear. CDR3 length: 14 amino acids. Germline CDR1 is DFQATT and CDR2 is SNEGSKA (reference sequence). The V and J ends lost 4 bases and 4 bases respectively, with 17 bases between them. This CDR3 reads CSAIDAQRIYEQYF. CDR3 nucleotides: TGCAGTGCTATTGACGCCCAGAGAATATACGAGCAGTACTTC.

The J gene is TRBJ2-2, the V gene TRBV6-5, with D possibly being TRBD1 or TRBD2 (5 bases each). The CDR3 extends over 14 amino acids. Germline V gives CDR1 MNHEY, CDR2 SVGAGI. The V end lost 2 bases, the J end lost 6 bases, and 10 bases lay between the germline ends. This CDR3 reads CASSYHGGPGELFF. In nucleotides, the CDR3 is TGTGCCAGCAGTTACCATGGGGGTCCCGGGGAGCTGTTTTTT.

This sequence joins TRBV4-1 and TRBJ1-2, with D perhaps TRBD1 (6 bases). Germline V CDR1 and CDR2: MGHRA, YSYEKL. Trimming took off 1 base at V and 3 bases at J, with 12 bases between the two ends. CDR3 length: 15 residues. The CDR3 region has the DNA TGCGCCAGCAGCCAAGGAGGGGGGAGGGACTATGGCTACACCTTC. It translates to CASSQGGGRDYGYTF.